The source of this T cell receptor (beta chain) is a study of T-cell reconstitution after alpha-beta-depleted transplantation in children. Findings and limits, study-wide: Several hundred rapidly expanded clones from non-depleted graft cells reportedly supplied alpha-beta T cells about two months post-transplant. Diversity and T-cell counts at one year after transplant derived mostly from new T cells.

The sample holds many counts of this clonotype. Its antigen is not identified. The authors prepared the TCRbeta library with unique molecular identifiers. TCRdb processed the PCR reads anew with MiXCR; each CDR3 protein has one entry. The sample lists more than 90,000 distinct CDR3 sequences, about a tenth occurring once. The length of the CDR3 is 14 residues. Trimming took 10 bases from V and 7 from J, leaving 19 bases between them. Germline V gene lookup returns CDR1 KGHDR and CDR2 SFDVKD. The clonotype was recovered from a boy between 2 and 15 years old with acute lymphoblastic leukemia, due to receive a stem cell transplant. The specimen was PBMCs, collected before TCRalphabeta/CD19-depleted stem cell transplant. This chain links TRBV24-1 with TRBJ2-1; a weak D match, TRBD1 (6 bases). The CDR3 region has the DNA TGTGCCACAAAGGGAACAGGGAAGGGTAATGAGCAGTTCTTC. This sequence encodes CATKGTGKGNEQFF.